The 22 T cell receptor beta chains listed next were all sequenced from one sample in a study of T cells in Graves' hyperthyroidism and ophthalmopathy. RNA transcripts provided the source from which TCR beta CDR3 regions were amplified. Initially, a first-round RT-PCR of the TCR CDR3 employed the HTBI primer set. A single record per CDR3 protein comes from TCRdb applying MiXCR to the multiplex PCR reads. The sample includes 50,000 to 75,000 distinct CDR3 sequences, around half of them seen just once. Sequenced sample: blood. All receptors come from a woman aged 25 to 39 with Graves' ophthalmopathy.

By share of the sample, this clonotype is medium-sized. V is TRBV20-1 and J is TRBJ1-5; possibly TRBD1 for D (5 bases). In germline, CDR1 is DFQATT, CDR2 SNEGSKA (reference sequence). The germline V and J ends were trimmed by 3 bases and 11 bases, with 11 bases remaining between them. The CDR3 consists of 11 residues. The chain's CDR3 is CSARGIGAQHF. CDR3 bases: TGCAGTGCTAGGGGGATAGGGGCCCAGCATTTT.

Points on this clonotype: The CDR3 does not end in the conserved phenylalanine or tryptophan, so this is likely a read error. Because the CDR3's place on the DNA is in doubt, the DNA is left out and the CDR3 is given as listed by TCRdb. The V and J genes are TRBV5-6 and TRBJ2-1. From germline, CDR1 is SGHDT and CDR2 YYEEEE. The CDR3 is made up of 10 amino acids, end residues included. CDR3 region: CASSLAIWLT.

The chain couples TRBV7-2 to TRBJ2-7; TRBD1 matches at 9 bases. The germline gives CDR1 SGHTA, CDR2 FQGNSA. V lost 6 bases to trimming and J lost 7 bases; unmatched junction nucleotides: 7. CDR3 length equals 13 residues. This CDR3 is CASSSTGGIEQYF. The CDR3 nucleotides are TGTGCCAGCAGTTCGACAGGGGGGATAGAGCAGTACTTC.

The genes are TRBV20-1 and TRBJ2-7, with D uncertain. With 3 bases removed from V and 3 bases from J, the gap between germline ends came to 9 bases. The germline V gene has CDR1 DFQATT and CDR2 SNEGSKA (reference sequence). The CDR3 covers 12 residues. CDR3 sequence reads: CSASWVFYEQYV. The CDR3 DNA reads TGCAGTGCTAGCTGGGTTTTCTACGAGCAGTACGTC.

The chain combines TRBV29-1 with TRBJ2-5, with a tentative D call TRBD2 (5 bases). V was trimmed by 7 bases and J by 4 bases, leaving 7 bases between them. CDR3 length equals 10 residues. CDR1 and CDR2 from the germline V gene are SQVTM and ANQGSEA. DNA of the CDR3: TGCAGCGCGGGGAGAGAGACCCAGTACTTC. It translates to CSAGRETQYF.

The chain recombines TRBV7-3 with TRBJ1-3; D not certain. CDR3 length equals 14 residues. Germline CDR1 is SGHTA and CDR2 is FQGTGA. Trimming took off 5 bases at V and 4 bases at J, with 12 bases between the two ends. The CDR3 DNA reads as TGTGCCAGCAGCACTAACGGCCCGGGAAACACCATATATTTT. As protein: CASSTNGPGNTIYF.

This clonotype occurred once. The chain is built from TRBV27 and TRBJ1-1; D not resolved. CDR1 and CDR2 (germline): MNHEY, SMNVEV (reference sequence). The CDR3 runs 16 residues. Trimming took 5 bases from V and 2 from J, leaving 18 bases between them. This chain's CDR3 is CASSPPKTRTNTEAFF. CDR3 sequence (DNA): TGTGCCAGCAGTCCGCCCAAGACAAGGACTAACACTGAAGCTTTCTTT.

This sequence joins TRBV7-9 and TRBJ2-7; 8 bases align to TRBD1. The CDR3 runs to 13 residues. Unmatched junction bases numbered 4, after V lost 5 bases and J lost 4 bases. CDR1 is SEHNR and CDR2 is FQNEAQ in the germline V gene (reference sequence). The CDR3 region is CASSPGGRYEQYF. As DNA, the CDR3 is TGTGCCAGCAGCCCAGGGGGCCGATACGAGCAGTACTTC.

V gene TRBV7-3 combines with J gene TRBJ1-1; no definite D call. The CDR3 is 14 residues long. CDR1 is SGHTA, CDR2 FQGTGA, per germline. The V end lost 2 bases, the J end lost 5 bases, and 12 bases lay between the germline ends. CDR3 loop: CASSLRWSGTEAFF. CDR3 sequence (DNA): TGTGCCAGCAGCTTACGATGGAGCGGGACTGAAGCTTTCTTT.

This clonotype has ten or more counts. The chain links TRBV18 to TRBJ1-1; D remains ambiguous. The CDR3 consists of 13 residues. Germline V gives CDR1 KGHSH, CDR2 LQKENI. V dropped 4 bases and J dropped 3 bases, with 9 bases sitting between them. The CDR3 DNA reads TGTGCCAGCTCACTACAGCCTGACACTGAAGCTTTCTTT. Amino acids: CASSLQPDTEAFF.

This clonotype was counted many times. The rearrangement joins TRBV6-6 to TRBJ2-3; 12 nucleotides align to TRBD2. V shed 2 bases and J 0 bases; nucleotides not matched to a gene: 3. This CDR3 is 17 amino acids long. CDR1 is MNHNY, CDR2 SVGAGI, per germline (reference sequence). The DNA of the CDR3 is TGTGCCAGCAGTTACCCCGGGACTAGCGGGAGCACAGATACGCAGTATTTT. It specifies CASSYPGTSGSTDTQYF.

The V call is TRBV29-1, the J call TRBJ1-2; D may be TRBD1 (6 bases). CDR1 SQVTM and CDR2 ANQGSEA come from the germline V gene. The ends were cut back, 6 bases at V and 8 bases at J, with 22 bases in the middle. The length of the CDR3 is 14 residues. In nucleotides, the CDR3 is TGCAGCGTCTACAGATCAACAGGGTCTCAGGGCTACACCTTC. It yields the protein CSVYRSTGSQGYTF.

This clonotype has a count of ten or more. The CDR3 is CSATRNSRNQPQHF. The CDR3 DNA is TGCAGTGCTACCAGAAACAGCCGCAATCAGCCCCAGCATTTT. J is TRBJ1-5 and V is TRBV20-1; D unresolved. Germline V lookup: CDR1 DFQATT, CDR2 SNEGSKA (reference sequence). The germline V and J ends were trimmed by 4 bases and 2 bases, with 12 bases remaining between them. The CDR3 covers 14 residues.

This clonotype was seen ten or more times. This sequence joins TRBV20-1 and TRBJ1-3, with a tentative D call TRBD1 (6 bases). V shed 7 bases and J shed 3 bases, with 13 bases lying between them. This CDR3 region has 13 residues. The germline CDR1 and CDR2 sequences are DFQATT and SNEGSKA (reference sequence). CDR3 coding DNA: TGCAGTGTAGGACAGAGGGTTGGAAACACCATATATTTT. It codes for CSVGQRVGNTIYF.

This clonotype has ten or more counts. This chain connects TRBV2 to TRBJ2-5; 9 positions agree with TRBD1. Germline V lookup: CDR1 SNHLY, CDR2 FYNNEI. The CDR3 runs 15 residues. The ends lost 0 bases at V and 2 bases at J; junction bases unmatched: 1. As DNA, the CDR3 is TGTGCCAGCAGTGAAGCAGGGACAGGGCAAGAGACCCAGTACTTC. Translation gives CASSEAGTGQETQYF.

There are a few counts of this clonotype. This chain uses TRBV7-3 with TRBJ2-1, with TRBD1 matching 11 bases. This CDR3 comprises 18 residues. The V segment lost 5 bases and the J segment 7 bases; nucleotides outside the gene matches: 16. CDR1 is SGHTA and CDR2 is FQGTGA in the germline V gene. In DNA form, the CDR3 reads TGTGCCAGCAGCCAAGATCGGTGGACAGGGGGCGCAGGGAATGAGCAGTTCTTC. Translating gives CASSQDRWTGGAGNEQFF.

Here the CDR3 DNA reads TGTGCCAGCAGTCCTGACAGGGGCAATCAGCCCCAGTACTTC. It encodes CASSPDRGNQPQYF. The genes are TRBV13 and TRBJ2-5; 8 nucleotides line up with TRBD1. Germline CDR1 and CDR2: PRHDT and FYEKMQ (reference sequence). The CDR3 has 14 amino acids. The junction had 12 bases not matched to a gene; V was cut back by 6 bases and J by 9 bases. Full variable domain (missing parts from reference TRBV13 and TRBJ2-5): AAGVIQSPRHLIKEKRETATLKCYPIPRHDTVYWYQQGPGQDPQFLISFYEKMQSDKGSIPDRFSAQQFSDYHSELNMSSLELGDSALYFCASSPDRGNQPQYFGPGTRLLVL.

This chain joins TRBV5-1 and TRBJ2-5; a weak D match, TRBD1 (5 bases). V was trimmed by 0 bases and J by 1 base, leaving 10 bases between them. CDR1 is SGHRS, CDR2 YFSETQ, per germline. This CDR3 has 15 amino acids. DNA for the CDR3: TGCGCCAGCAGCTTGGCGACAGTGATCCAAGAGACCCAGTACTTC. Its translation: CASSLATVIQETQYF.

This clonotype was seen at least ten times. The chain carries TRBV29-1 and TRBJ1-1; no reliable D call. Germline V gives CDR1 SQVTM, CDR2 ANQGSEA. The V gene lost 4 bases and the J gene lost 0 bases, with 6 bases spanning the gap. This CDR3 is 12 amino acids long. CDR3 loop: CSVVGMNTEAFF. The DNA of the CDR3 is TGCAGCGTTGTAGGCATGAACACTGAAGCTTTCTTT. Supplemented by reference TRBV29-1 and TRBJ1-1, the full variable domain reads SAVISQKPSRDICQRGTSLTIQCQVDSQVTMMFWYRQQPGQSLTLIATANQGSEATYESGFVIDKFPISRPNLTFSTLTVSNMSPEDSSIYLCSVVGMNTEAFFGQGTRLTVV.

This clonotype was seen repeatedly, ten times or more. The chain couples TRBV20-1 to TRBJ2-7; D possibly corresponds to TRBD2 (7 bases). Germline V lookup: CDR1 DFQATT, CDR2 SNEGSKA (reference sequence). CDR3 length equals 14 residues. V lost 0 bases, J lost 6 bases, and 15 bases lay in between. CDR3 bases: TGCAGTGCTAGAGAGGGGGGGGGGGGGCGCGAGCAGTACTTC. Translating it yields CSAREGGGGREQYF.

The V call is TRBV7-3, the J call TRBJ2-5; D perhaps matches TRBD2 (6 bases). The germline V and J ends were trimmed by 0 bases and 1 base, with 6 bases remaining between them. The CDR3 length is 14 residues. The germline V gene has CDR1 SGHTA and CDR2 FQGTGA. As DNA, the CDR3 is TGTGCCAGCAGCTTAACGGGGGGCCAAGAGACCCAGTACTTC. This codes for CASSLTGGQETQYF.

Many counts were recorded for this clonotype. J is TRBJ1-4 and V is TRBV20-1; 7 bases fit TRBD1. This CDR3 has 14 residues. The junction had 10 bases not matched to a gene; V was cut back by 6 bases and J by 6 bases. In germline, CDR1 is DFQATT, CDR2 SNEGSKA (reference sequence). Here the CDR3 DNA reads TGCAGTGCGAAAGACAGGGCGCTTCATGAAAAACTGTTTTTT. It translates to CSAKDRALHEKLFF.